This TCR beta chain was sequenced during a study of shared clonotypes between healthy human individuals. Across the whole study: A couple of women and a few men aged 18 to 49 made up the donors. Per-donor plates numbered three CD4 naive, three CD4 memory, two CD8 naive and one CD8 memory.

On this clone itself: Other DNA sequences in this specimen translate into the identical CDR3.

Here immunoSEQ multiplex PCR was the method, and the copy in TCRdb shows in-frame clones only, minus some. This table has about 1.1 million clones, around three quarters appearing once. CDR3 length equals 15 residues. V was clipped by 2 bases and J by 0 bases; unmatched bases: 4. CDR1 SGHNT and CDR2 YYREEE come from the germline V gene (reference sequence). The sequence derives from a man aged 18 to 35 in good health. Some clones in this sample may be carry-over from other donors' samples. Specimen: memory CD4+ T cells from PBMCs. Subset meaning: CD45RA-negative fraction. The chain is built from TRBV5-4 and TRBJ2-7, with 8 bases lining up with TRBD2. CDR3 sequence reads: CASSLAGASSYEQYF. The DNA for the CDR3 is TGTGCCAGCAGCTTAGCGGGAGCGAGCTCCTACGAGCAGTACTTC.